This T cell receptor (beta chain) was captured in a study of monozygotic twins with cystic fibrosis. Study summary: With about 15 PCR cycles, barcoded libraries came from about 3 micrograms of fragmented DNA.

For this clone: The antigen remains undetermined.

The germline V gene has CDR1 MNHEY and CDR2 SVGAGI. V was pared by 7 bases and J by 0 bases, with 13 bases between. The CDR3 consists of 15 residues. Whole-study results and caveats: V usage most resembled the co-twin in 13 of 16 pairs.

TCRdb keeps only in-frame clones here, not all; method: immunoSEQ multiplex PCR. The table includes fewer than 30,000 clones, around 96% detected once. The TCR originated in a girl aged 2-10 years with cystic fibrosis. The sequenced sample consisted of blood. The V and J genes are TRBV6-5 and TRBJ1-5; D not resolved. The CDR3 DNA follows: TGTGCCAGCACCCCCGGACGTTATAGCAATCAGCCCCAGCATTTT. It yields the protein CASTPGRYSNQPQHF.